The 20 T cell receptor beta chains below were found in one sample sequenced in a study of blood T cell repertoires in COVID-19. TCRdb's table, derived via immunoSEQ multiplex PCR, lists solely in-frame clones and lacks some. Of approximately 110,000 clones in the sample, 60% to 85% were seen once. The sequencing sample was made of peripheral blood. These receptors all stem from a human donor with acute or convalescent COVID-19. The donor label of this sample is uncertain.

This clone was counted between two and nine times. The chain employs TRBV30 and TRBJ1-2, with TRBD1 identical over 9 bases. V shed 1 base and J 3 bases; nucleotides not matched to a gene: 3. The CDR3 runs 14 residues. Germline-derived CDR1 and CDR2 are GTSNPN and SVGIG (reference sequence). CDR3 residues: CAWSGTGADYGYTF. DNA of the CDR3: TGTGCCTGGAGTGGGACAGGGGCCGACTATGGCTACACCTTC.

This chain joins TRBV2 and TRBJ1-5; 8 bases match TRBD1. The CDR3 length is 14 residues. Germline V gene sequence: CDR1 SNHLY, CDR2 FYNNEI. V shed 6 bases and J 4 bases; nucleotides not matched to a gene: 5. The CDR3 here is CASRPTGVNQPQHF. The CDR3, as DNA: TGTGCCAGCAGGCCGACAGGGGTTAATCAGCCCCAGCATTTT.

This CDR3 is CAWSGQANYGYTF. The CDR3 DNA is TGTGCCTGGAGTGGACAGGCTAACTATGGCTACACCTTC. V gene TRBV30 combines with J gene TRBJ1-2; tentative D call: TRBD1 (6 bases). The V end lost 1 base, the J end lost 0 bases, and 6 bases lay between the germline ends. The CDR3 loop spans 13 amino acids. Germline CDR1 is GTSNPN and CDR2 is SVGIG (reference sequence). The complete variable domain, with remaining parts taken from reference TRBV30 and TRBJ1-2, reads SQTIHQWPATLVQPVGSPLSLECTVEGTSNPNLYWYRQAAGRGLQLLFYSVGIGQISSEVPQNLSASRPQDRQFILSSKKLLLSDSGFYLCAWSGQANYGYTFGSGTRLTVV.

The V gene is TRBV5-1, the J gene TRBJ2-5; 11 positions match TRBD2. J was trimmed by 4 bases and V by 0 bases; bases with no gene match: 5. The CDR3 runs to 16 residues. In germline, CDR1 is SGHRS, CDR2 YFSETQ. CDR3 sequence reads: CASSLATSGGRETQYF. Written as DNA, the CDR3 is TGCGCCAGCAGCTTGGCTACTAGCGGGGGAAGAGAGACCCAGTACTTC. The whole variable domain, remainder taken from reference TRBV5-1 and TRBJ2-5, is KAGVTQTPRYLIKTRGQQVTLSCSPISGHRSVSWYQQTPGQGLQFLFEYFSETQRNKGNFPGRFSGRQFSNSRSEMNVSTLELGDSALYLCASSLATSGGRETQYFGPGTRLLVL.

The gene calls are TRBV3-1 (or the pseudogene TRBV3-2) and TRBJ1-2, with 9 bases matching TRBD1. CDR1 is LGHDT and CDR2 is YNNKEL in the germline V gene (reference sequence). J gave up 4 bases and V 5 bases, and 11 bases lay outside the gene matches. The CDR3 sequence is 16 residues long. The CDR3 region is CASSSGNRGRVYGYTF. The CDR3 bases are TGTGCCAGCAGCTCCGGGAACAGGGGGCGAGTCTATGGCTACACCTTC.

This chain uses TRBV5-4 with TRBJ1-1; TRBD1 aligns across 7 bases. The CDR3 runs to 14 residues. J was trimmed by 1 base and V by 4 bases; bases with no gene match: 4. The germline V gene has CDR1 SGHNT and CDR2 YYREEE (reference sequence). DNA of the CDR3: TGTGCCAGCAGCCTTGACAGGGCGAACACTGAAGCTTTCTTT. Its protein product is CASSLDRANTEAFF.

The J gene is TRBJ2-1, the V gene TRBV7-2; the D gene is possibly TRBD1 (6 bases). Germline V CDR1 and CDR2: SGHTA, FQGNSA. V lost 5 bases and J 7 bases, leaving 21 bases between the germline ends. The CDR3 runs 16 residues. The CDR3 is CASSTPLGRGRNEQFF. CDR3 DNA: TGTGCCAGCAGCACCCCTTTGGGCAGGGGCAGGAATGAGCAGTTCTTC.

V is TRBV7-9 and J is TRBJ2-7; tentatively, D is TRBD2 (5 bases). This CDR3 is built from 13 residues. CDR1 and CDR2 from the germline V gene are SEHNR and FQNEAQ (reference sequence). Trimming cost V 5 bases and J 6 bases, with 14 bases left between them. The CDR3 spells CASSRDPSSEQYV. Here the CDR3 DNA reads TGTGCCAGCAGCCGGGATCCTTCGTCCGAGCAGTACGTC.

The chain recombines TRBV5-1 with TRBJ2-1; TRBD2 matches 9 bases. In germline, CDR1 is SGHRS, CDR2 YFSETQ. V trimming: 2 bases; J trimming: 3 bases; junction bases outside the gene matches: 12. CDR3 length: 18 amino acids. The CDR3, as DNA: TGCGCCAGCAGCTTTTTTTCAAGGCTAGCGGGGAGCTACAATGAGCAGTTCTTC. Residues: CASSFFSRLAGSYNEQFF.

This clone has a handful of counts. The chain uses TRBV6-5 and TRBJ2-3; D call uncertain. The V end lost 6 bases, the J end lost 2 bases, and 9 bases lay between the germline ends. The CDR3 has 13 amino acids. From germline, CDR1 is MNHEY and CDR2 SVGAGI. CDR3 loop: CASRREVTDTQYF. In DNA form, the CDR3 reads TGTGCCAGCAGAAGAGAAGTCACAGATACGCAGTATTTT.

In this sample, this clone turned up a few times. The gene calls are TRBV7-9 and TRBJ1-3; D gene unclear. The CDR3 loop spans 12 amino acids. Germline V gives CDR1 SEHNR, CDR2 FQNEAQ (reference sequence). Deletions cut 4 bases from V and 4 bases from J, with 5 bases between. The CDR3: CASSSFGNTIYF. CDR3 sequence (DNA): TGTGCCAGCAGCTCATTCGGAAACACCATATATTTT.

V is TRBV11-3 and J is TRBJ2-2; D gene ambiguous. The V gene lost 0 bases and the J gene lost 3 bases, with 8 bases spanning the gap. Germline CDR1 and CDR2: SGHNT and YENEEA. This CDR3 contains 15 residues. The CDR3 protein is CASSLEGADTGELFF. The CDR3 nucleotides are TGTGCCAGCAGCTTAGAGGGCGCTGACACCGGGGAGCTGTTTTTT.

The rearrangement joins TRBV18 to TRBJ1-2; weak D call: TRBD1 (5 bases). Germline values: CDR1 KGHSH, CDR2 LQKENI. The CDR3 runs 14 residues. The V gene lost 1 base and the J gene lost 3 bases, with 9 bases spanning the gap. The CDR3 nucleotides read TGTGCCAGCTCACCACAGGGAGGGGACTATGGCTACACCTTC. Translation gives CASSPQGGDYGYTF.

The V gene is TRBV19, the J gene TRBJ1-4, with D hard to call. Germline loops: CDR1 LNHDA, CDR2 SQIVND (reference sequence). The CDR3 spans 14 residues. V was trimmed by 5 bases and J by 0 bases, leaving 7 bases between them. The CDR3 protein is CASSLGATNEKLFF. The CDR3 DNA reads as TGTGCCAGTAGTTTGGGCGCAACTAATGAAAAACTGTTTTTT.

The count of this clone is one. V and J are TRBV28 and TRBJ1-1; TRBD1 is a possible D gene (5 bases). Germline lookup yields CDR1 MDHEN and CDR2 SYDVKM. Trimming shortened V by 3 bases and J by 2 bases, and 19 bases separated the two germline ends. CDR3 size: 17 residues. The chain's CDR3 is CASSFTGVGRRNTEAFF. The CDR3 DNA follows: TGTGCCAGCAGTTTCACGGGGGTAGGGCGCCGAAACACTGAAGCTTTCTTT.

The V call is TRBV20-1, the J call TRBJ2-5; D possibly corresponds to TRBD2 (5 bases). The CDR3 runs to 11 residues. Per germline, CDR1 DFQATT and CDR2 SNEGSKA (reference sequence). Trimming removed 7 bases at V and 1 base at J, with 7 bases between. CDR3 residues: CSGAVQETQYF. CDR3 DNA sequence: TGCAGTGGAGCGGTCCAAGAGACCCAGTACTTC.

In this sample, this clone turned up many times. The V call is TRBV7-9, the J call TRBJ2-5; 8 bases map to TRBD1. Germline assignment: CDR1 SEHNR and CDR2 FQNEAQ (reference sequence). Trimming took 2 bases from V and 4 from J; bases not matched to a gene: 12. The CDR3 is 17 amino acids. Here the CDR3 reads CASSLSVGTGGRETQYF. The CDR3 bases are TGTGCCAGCAGCTTATCCGTAGGGACAGGAGGAAGAGAGACCCAGTACTTC.

The chain is built from TRBV11-3 and TRBJ2-7; possibly TRBD1 for D (5 bases). The germline V gene has CDR1 SGHNT and CDR2 YENEEA. The V and J ends lost 5 bases and 2 bases respectively, with 13 bases between them. The CDR3 has 14 amino acids. This chain's CDR3 is CASSLGQDAYEQYF. DNA for the CDR3: TGTGCCAGCAGCCTCGGACAAGACGCCTACGAGCAGTACTTC.

The chain is built from TRBV7-9 and TRBJ2-3; 15 nucleotides line up with TRBD2. Germline V gives CDR1 SEHNR, CDR2 FQNEAQ (reference sequence). Trimming cost V 5 bases and J 5 bases; bases outside gene matches: 8. CDR3 length: 17 residues. CDR3 loop: CASSAGLAGGRVDTQYF. CDR3 bases: TGTGCCAGCAGCGCCGGACTAGCGGGGGGGCGGGTAGATACGCAGTATTTT.

J is TRBJ2-5 and V is TRBV2; 10 nucleotides align to TRBD2. The CDR3 is 15 amino acids. Germline V gene data show CDR1 as SNHLY and CDR2 as FYNNEI. V lost 5 bases and J lost 5; bases outside the gene matches: 8. In nucleotides, the CDR3 is TGTGCCAGCAGTTCCAGCGGGGGGGCCGGTGAGACCCAGTACTTC. Residues: CASSSSGGAGETQYF.